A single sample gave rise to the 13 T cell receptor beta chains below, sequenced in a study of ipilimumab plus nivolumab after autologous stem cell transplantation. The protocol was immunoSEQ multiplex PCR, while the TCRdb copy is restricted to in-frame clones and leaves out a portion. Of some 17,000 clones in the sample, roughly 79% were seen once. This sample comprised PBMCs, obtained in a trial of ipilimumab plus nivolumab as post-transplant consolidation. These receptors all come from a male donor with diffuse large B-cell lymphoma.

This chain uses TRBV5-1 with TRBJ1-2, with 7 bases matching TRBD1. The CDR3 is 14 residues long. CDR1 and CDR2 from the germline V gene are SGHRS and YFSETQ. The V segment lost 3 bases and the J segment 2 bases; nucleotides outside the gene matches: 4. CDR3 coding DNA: TGCGCCAGCAGCTCTCAGGGGGGCAACTATGGCTACACCTTC. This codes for CASSSQGGNYGYTF.

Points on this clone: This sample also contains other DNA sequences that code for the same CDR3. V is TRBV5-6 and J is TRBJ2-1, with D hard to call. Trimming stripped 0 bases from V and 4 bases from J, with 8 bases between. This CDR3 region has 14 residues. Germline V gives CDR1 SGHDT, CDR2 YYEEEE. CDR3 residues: CASSLVRQYNEQFF. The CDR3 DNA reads TGTGCCAGCAGCTTGGTTCGGCAGTACAATGAGCAGTTCTTC.

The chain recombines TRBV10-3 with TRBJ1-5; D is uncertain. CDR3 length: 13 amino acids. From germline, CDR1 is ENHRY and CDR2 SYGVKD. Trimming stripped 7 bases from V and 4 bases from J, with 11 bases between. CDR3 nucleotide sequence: TGTGCCATCACGCTTGTCCAAAATCAGCCCCAGCATTTT. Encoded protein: CAITLVQNQPQHF.

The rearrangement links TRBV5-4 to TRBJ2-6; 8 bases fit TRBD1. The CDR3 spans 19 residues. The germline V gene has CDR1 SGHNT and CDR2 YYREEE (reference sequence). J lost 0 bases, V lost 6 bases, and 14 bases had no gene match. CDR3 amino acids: CASTPPSGTGRSGANVLTF. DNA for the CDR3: TGTGCCAGCACCCCCCCATCCGGGACAGGCCGCTCTGGGGCCAACGTCCTGACTTTC.

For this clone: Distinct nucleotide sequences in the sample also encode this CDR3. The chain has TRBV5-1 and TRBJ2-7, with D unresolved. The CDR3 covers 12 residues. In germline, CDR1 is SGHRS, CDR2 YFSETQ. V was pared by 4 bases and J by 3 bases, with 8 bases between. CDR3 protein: CASSLDDYEQYF. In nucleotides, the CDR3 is TGCGCCAGCAGCCTGGATGACTACGAGCAGTACTTC.

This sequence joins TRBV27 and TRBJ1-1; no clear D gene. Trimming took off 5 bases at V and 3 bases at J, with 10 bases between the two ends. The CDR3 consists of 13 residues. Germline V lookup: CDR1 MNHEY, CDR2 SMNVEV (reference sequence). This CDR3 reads CASSLLQDTEAFF. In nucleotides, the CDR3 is TGTGCCAGCAGTCTATTACAAGACACTGAAGCTTTCTTT.

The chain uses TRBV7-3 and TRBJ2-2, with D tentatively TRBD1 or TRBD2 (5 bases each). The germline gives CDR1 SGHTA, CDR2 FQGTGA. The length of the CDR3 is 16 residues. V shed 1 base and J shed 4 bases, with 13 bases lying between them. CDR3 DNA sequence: TGTGCCAGCAGCTTAAGTGGGACCCCCGGCACCGGGGAGCTGTTTTTT. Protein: CASSLSGTPGTGELFF.

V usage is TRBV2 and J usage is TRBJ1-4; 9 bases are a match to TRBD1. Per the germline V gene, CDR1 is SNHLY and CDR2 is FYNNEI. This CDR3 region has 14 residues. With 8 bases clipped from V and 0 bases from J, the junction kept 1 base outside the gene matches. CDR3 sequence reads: CASGQGTTNEKLFF. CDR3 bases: TGTGCCAGCGGACAGGGGACAACTAATGAAAAACTGTTTTTT.

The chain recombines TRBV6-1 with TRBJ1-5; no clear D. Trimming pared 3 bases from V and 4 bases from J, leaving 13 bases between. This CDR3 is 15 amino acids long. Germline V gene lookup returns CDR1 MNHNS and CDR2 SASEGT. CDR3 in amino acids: CASSDQSELNQPQHF. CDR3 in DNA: TGTGCCAGCAGTGATCAGTCGGAGCTAAATCAGCCCCAGCATTTT.

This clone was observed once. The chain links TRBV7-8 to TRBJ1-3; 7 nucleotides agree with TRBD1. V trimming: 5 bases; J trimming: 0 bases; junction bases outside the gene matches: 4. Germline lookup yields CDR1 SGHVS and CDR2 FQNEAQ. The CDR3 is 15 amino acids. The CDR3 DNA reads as TGTGCCAGCAGCCTGGGACAGTACTCTGGAAACACCATATATTTT. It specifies CASSLGQYSGNTIYF.

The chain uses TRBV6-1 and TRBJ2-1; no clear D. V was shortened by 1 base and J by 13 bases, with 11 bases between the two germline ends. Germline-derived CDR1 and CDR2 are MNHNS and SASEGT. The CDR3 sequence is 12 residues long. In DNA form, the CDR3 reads TGTGCCAGCAGTGAAGACACTCCCTTTCAGTTCTTC. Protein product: CASSEDTPFQFF.

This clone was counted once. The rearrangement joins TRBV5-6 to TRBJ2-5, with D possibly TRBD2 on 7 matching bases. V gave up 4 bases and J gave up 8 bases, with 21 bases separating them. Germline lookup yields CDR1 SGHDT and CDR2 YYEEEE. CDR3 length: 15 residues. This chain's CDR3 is CASSPRGGGPPTQYF. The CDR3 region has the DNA TGTGCCAGCAGCCCACGAGGGGGGGGGCCACCTACCCAGTACTTC.

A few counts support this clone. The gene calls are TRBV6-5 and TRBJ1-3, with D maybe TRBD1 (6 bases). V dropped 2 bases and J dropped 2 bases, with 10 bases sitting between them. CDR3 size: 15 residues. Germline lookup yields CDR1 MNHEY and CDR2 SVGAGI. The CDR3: CASSYGRQAGNTIYF. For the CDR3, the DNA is TGTGCCAGCAGTTACGGCAGACAGGCTGGAAACACCATATATTTT.